These 32 T cell receptor beta chains came from one sample sequenced in a study of shared T cell receptors in the human thymus. Method: immunoSEQ multiplex PCR; TCRdb's copy keeps in-frame clones and lacks some. The sample records 540,000 or so clones, approximately 80% being singletons. These data were likewise used in another study, on human thymus T cells.

Specimen: thymocytes. The receptors shown here come from a boy in the first two years of life with a congenital heart defect.

CDR3 residues: CASSPTTGIGEKLFF. The CDR3 coding sequence is TGTGCCAGCAGTCCGACGACAGGGATCGGGGAAAAACTGTTTTTT. The rearrangement joins TRBV28 to TRBJ1-4, with 7 positions matching TRBD1. The J segment lost 8 bases and the V segment lost 5 bases, leaving 11 bases of the junction unmatched. Looked up from germline, CDR1 is MDHEN and CDR2 is SYDVKM. This CDR3 spans 15 amino acids.

The rearrangement uses TRBV27 and TRBJ2-3; D is unclear. Per germline, CDR1 MNHEY and CDR2 SMNVEV (reference sequence). Trimming left V 1 base short and J 5 bases short, with 13 bases between. The length of the CDR3 is 15 residues. The CDR3 bases are TGTGCCAGCAGTTTATGGTCCAGTCAGATAGATACGCAGTATTTT. Protein product: CASSLWSSQIDTQYF.

The chain has TRBV30 and TRBJ2-5; D might be TRBD1 (6 bases). Germline V gene data show CDR1 as GTSNPN and CDR2 as SVGIG (reference sequence). Trimming cost V 5 bases and J 1 base, with 11 bases left between them. The CDR3 contains 13 residues. The CDR3 sequence: CAWSQGPQETQYF. CDR3 DNA sequence: TGTGCCTGGTCTCAGGGGCCCCAAGAGACCCAGTACTTC.

The rearrangement links TRBV5-6 to TRBJ2-1, with a possible D match to TRBD1 (7 bases). Germline V gene lookup returns CDR1 SGHDT and CDR2 YYEEEE. V gave up 0 bases and J gave up 3 bases, with 10 bases separating them. The CDR3 spans 15 residues. The CDR3 loop reads CASSLAQGGYNEQFF. The CDR3 bases are TGTGCCAGCAGCTTGGCCCAGGGGGGCTACAATGAGCAGTTCTTC.

This chain joins TRBV30 and TRBJ2-3, with TRBD2 identical over 8 bases. Germline CDR1 GTSNPN, CDR2 SVGIG (reference sequence). The CDR3 has 16 amino acids. With 2 bases clipped from V and 3 bases from J, the junction kept 10 bases outside the gene matches. CDR3 nucleotide sequence: TGTGCCTGGAGTTGGCTTAGCGGGACCGGGACAGATACGCAGTATTTT. This codes for CAWSWLSGTGTDTQYF.

Only a few counts were recorded for this clone. The rearrangement joins TRBV7-2 to TRBJ2-2; TRBD2 might be the D (6 bases). CDR1 SGHTA and CDR2 FQGNSA come from the germline V gene. The CDR3 runs 13 residues. Trimming removed 8 bases at V and 4 bases at J, with 11 bases between. The CDR3 spells CASLAALTGELFF. The CDR3 nucleotides read TGTGCCAGCTTAGCGGCCCTCACCGGGGAGCTGTTTTTT.

This clone was counted once. The rearrangement links TRBV5-1 to TRBJ1-4, with 7 bases lining up with TRBD1. V lost 1 base to trimming and J lost 4 bases; unmatched junction nucleotides: 10. Germline V CDR1 and CDR2: SGHRS, YFSETQ. CDR3 length equals 17 residues. The DNA for the CDR3 is TGCGCCAGCAGCTTGACGCGACGGGACAGTGATAATGAAAAACTGTTTTTT. Amino acid sequence: CASSLTRRDSDNEKLFF.

This chain links TRBV29-1 with TRBJ2-3; 7 bases align to TRBD1. Germline V gives CDR1 SQVTM, CDR2 ANQGSEA. The V gene end was trimmed by 5 bases and the J gene end by 3 bases; junction bases not matched to a gene: 14. The CDR3 has 16 amino acids. The CDR3 nucleotides read TGCAGCGTTCGAGAAAGAGAGAGGGGGCTGACAGATACGCAGTATTTT. Translating it yields CSVRERERGLTDTQYF.

J is TRBJ2-7 and V is TRBV2, with 7 nucleotides matching TRBD2. The CDR3 runs to 14 residues. CDR1 SNHLY and CDR2 FYNNEI come from the germline V gene. The V gene end was trimmed by 9 bases and the J gene end by 5 bases; junction bases not matched to a gene: 13. CDR3 DNA sequence: TGTGCCAGGTCGTCGTGGGGAGGGCCCCACGAGCAGTACTTC. This encodes CARSSWGGPHEQYF.

This chain uses TRBV2 with TRBJ1-5; D not certain. In germline, CDR1 is SNHLY, CDR2 FYNNEI. Trimming cost V 3 bases and J 0 bases, with 12 bases left between them. The CDR3 length is 16 residues. The CDR3 region is CASSERVGNSNQPQHF. DNA of the CDR3: TGTGCCAGCAGTGAGAGGGTGGGAAATAGCAATCAGCCCCAGCATTTT.

The CDR3 loop reads CASSFSGTGEKVWEKLFF. CDR3 in DNA: TGTGCCAGCAGCTTTTCCGGGACAGGGGAAAAAGTTTGGGAAAAACTGTTTTTT. The chain couples TRBV7-2 to TRBJ1-4; 10 bases align to TRBD1. CDR1 and CDR2 (germline): SGHTA, FQGNSA. CDR3 length: 18 amino acids. V was pared by 3 bases and J by 8 bases, with 15 bases of the junction left unmatched.

The chain uses TRBV6-1 and TRBJ2-7; D may be TRBD1 (6 bases). Germline CDR1 MNHNS, CDR2 SASEGT. V lost 7 bases and J 2 bases, leaving 18 bases between the germline ends. CDR3 length equals 15 residues. The CDR3 sequence: CASTRRGKLTYEQYF. DNA of the CDR3: TGTGCCAGCACCAGAAGGGGGAAGTTAACCTACGAGCAGTACTTC.

The chain joins TRBV18 to TRBJ1-1, with TRBD1 as a possible D gene (6 bases). The V and J ends lost 3 bases and 0 bases respectively, with 17 bases between them. Looked up from germline, CDR1 is KGHSH and CDR2 is LQKENI. CDR3 length equals 17 residues. CDR3 region: CASSPNKGGSMNTEAFF. CDR3 in DNA: TGTGCCAGCTCACCGAATAAAGGGGGTTCCATGAACACTGAAGCTTTCTTT.

This clone was counted once. The chain uses TRBV29-1 and TRBJ2-1; 9 bases map to TRBD1. V lost 6 bases to trimming and J lost 7 bases; unmatched junction nucleotides: 13. The CDR3 is 15 amino acids. Germline CDR1 and CDR2: SQVTM and ANQGSEA. The CDR3 bases are TGCAGCGTAGATCCCCCGGGACAGGGTGAGAATGAGCAGTTCTTC. Its protein product is CSVDPPGQGENEQFF.

This clone showed up just a few times. The chain is built from TRBV11-2 and TRBJ2-1; TRBD2 might be the D (5 bases). V lost 3 bases and J 3 bases, leaving 9 bases between the germline ends. The CDR3 spans 14 residues. Germline V gene lookup returns CDR1 SGHAT and CDR2 FQNNGV. CDR3 in DNA: TGTGCCAGCAGCTTCAGTGGACTCTACAATGAGCAGTTCTTC. Translating it yields CASSFSGLYNEQFF.

CDR3 nucleotides: TGTGCCAGCAGTTGCGGTCTAGGCGGCACCGGGGAGCTGTTTTTT. Protein sequence: CASSCGLGGTGELFF. The V call is TRBV28, the J call TRBJ2-2; D ambiguous. Germline V gene lookup returns CDR1 MDHEN and CDR2 SYDVKM. This CDR3 is 15 amino acids long. V was clipped by 4 bases and J by 4 bases, with 13 bases between them.

The chain uses TRBV11-2 and TRBJ2-7; a weak D match, TRBD2 (5 bases). The CDR3 contains 14 residues. Germline V gives CDR1 SGHAT, CDR2 FQNNGV. The V end lost 4 bases, the J end lost 2 bases, and 12 bases lay between the germline ends. CDR3 nucleotide sequence: TGTGCCAGCAGCTCCTATCCGGGGACCTACGAGCAGTACTTC. Protein sequence: CASSSYPGTYEQYF. The variable domain in full, completed from reference TRBV11-2 and TRBJ2-7, reads EAGVAQSPRYKIIEKRQSVAFWCNPISGHATLYWYQQILGQGPKLLIQFQNNGVVDDSQLPKDRFSAERLKGVDSTLKIQPAKLEDSAVYLCASSSYPGTYEQYFGPGTRLTVT.

This clone was picked up a small number of times. The chain recombines TRBV27 with TRBJ2-1, with D uncertain. The germline V and J ends were trimmed by 3 bases and 8 bases, with 5 bases remaining between them. The CDR3 extends over 11 amino acids. CDR1 is MNHEY and CDR2 is SMNVEV in the germline V gene (reference sequence). CDR3 residues: CASSFSDEQFF. CDR3 DNA: TGTGCCAGCAGTTTTTCGGATGAGCAGTTCTTC.

The chain uses TRBV20-1 and TRBJ2-5; unclear D gene. The assigned J gene may be wrong: the sequence end matches TRBJ2-7 better. The germline CDR1 and CDR2 sequences are DFQATT and SNEGSKA (reference sequence). The CDR3 has 11 residues. This CDR3 reads CSALSPYEQYF. The CDR3 DNA reads as TGCAGTGCTCTGTCTCCCTACGAGCAGTACTTC.

The J gene is TRBJ2-1, the V gene TRBV20-1; weak D call: TRBD2 (5 bases). CDR3 size: 11 residues. Trimming left V 1 base short and J 10 bases short, with 8 bases between. The V gene's germline CDR1 is DFQATT and CDR2 SNEGSKA (reference sequence). The CDR3 spells CSARVRGEQFF. The DNA for the CDR3 is TGCAGTGCTAGAGTTAGAGGGGAGCAGTTCTTC.

The chain is built from TRBV18 and TRBJ2-7, with D possibly matching TRBD2 (5 bases). Germline loops: CDR1 KGHSH, CDR2 LQKENI. CDR3 length equals 16 residues. Between the trimmed V and J ends, which lost 6 bases and 4 bases, there was a span of 22 bases. This CDR3 reads CASSETAPDGEYEQYF. For the CDR3, the DNA is TGTGCCAGCTCCGAAACCGCGCCAGACGGGGAGTACGAGCAGTACTTC.

The chain recombines TRBV4-1 with TRBJ2-2; 7 nucleotides line up with TRBD2. Germline CDR1 MGHRA, CDR2 YSYEKL. The length of the CDR3 is 17 residues. The V segment lost 4 bases and the J segment 5 bases; nucleotides outside the gene matches: 13. CDR3 in DNA: TGCGCCAGCAGCCGGGAGGGTTTTAGTGGTAGAACCGGGGAGCTGTTTTTT. Translated: CASSREGFSGRTGELFF.

The chain combines TRBV13 with TRBJ2-7, with 9 bases identical to TRBD2. Germline loops: CDR1 PRHDT, CDR2 FYEKMQ (reference sequence). The CDR3 extends over 20 amino acids. Trimming took 0 bases from V and 11 from J; bases not matched to a gene: 26. The CDR3 here is CASSLGPRDRRVVAGDRKYF. The CDR3 DNA follows: TGTGCCAGCAGCTTAGGCCCTCGGGACCGTCGCGTGGTAGCGGGAGATAGGAAGTACTTC.

V and J are TRBV5-8 and TRBJ2-5; tentative D call: TRBD2 (5 bases). Trimming shortened V by 4 bases and J by 5 bases, and 15 bases separated the two germline ends. Germline assignment: CDR1 SGHTS and CDR2 YDEGEE. The CDR3 is made up of 14 amino acids. CDR3 region: CASSLDGGFETQYF. The CDR3 DNA reads TGTGCCAGCAGCCTTGATGGCGGGTTTGAGACCCAGTACTTC.

The chain employs TRBV30 and TRBJ2-2; 12 bases are shared with TRBD2. The J segment lost 6 bases and the V segment lost 3 bases, leaving 8 bases of the junction unmatched. The CDR3 totals 16 residues. CDR1 is GTSNPN, CDR2 SVGIG, per germline (reference sequence). DNA for the CDR3: TGTGCCTGGAGGGCTAGCGGGAGGGAAGGCGCCGGGGAGCTGTTTTTT. It codes for CAWRASGREGAGELFF.

V gene TRBV7-6 combines with J gene TRBJ2-3; 7 bases agree with TRBD2. J was trimmed by 8 bases and V by 4 bases; bases with no gene match: 18. Germline V CDR1 and CDR2: SGHVS, FNYEAQ. This CDR3 spans 17 amino acids. The CDR3, as DNA: TGTGCCAGCAGCTGGGGCGGGCTAGCGGAAGTCGGTAGTACGCAGTATTTT. Protein sequence: CASSWGGLAEVGSTQYF.

This clone was picked up a small number of times. V and J are TRBV6-1 and TRBJ1-4, with D perhaps TRBD1 (5 bases). V was cut by 2 bases and J by 7 bases, with 11 bases left in between. Germline values: CDR1 MNHNS, CDR2 SASEGT. This CDR3 region has 14 residues. This CDR3 reads CASSEQGPGEKLFF. The CDR3 bases are TGTGCCAGCAGTGAACAGGGCCCAGGTGAAAAACTGTTTTTT.

This clone was detected once. The rearrangement links TRBV6-6 to TRBJ2-3; 7 bases line up with TRBD1. This CDR3 comprises 13 residues. With V trimmed by 7 bases and J by 2 bases, 3 bases remained unmatched. CDR1 MNHNY and CDR2 SVGAGI come from the germline V gene (reference sequence). The CDR3: CASNRGATDTQYF. Written as DNA, the CDR3 is TGTGCCAGCAACAGGGGTGCCACAGATACGCAGTATTTT.

This rearrangement joins TRBV19 to TRBJ2-7; D might be TRBD2 (5 bases). Germline values: CDR1 LNHDA, CDR2 SQIVND (reference sequence). V was shortened by 6 bases and J by 12 bases, with 18 bases between the two germline ends. The CDR3 has 12 residues. The CDR3 region has the DNA TGTGCCAGTAGCCGAGAACGGGATCGTATGTACTTC. Amino acid sequence: CASSRERDRMYF. Supplemented by reference TRBV19 and TRBJ2-7, the full variable domain reads DGGITQSPKYLFRKEGQNVTLSCEQNLNHDAMYWYRQDPGQGLRLIYYSQIVNDFQKGDIAEGYSVSREKKESFPLTVTSAQKNPTAFYLCASSRERDRMYFGPGTRLTVT.

The rearrangement links TRBV2 to TRBJ2-1; 16 bases align to TRBD2. The CDR3 contains 17 residues. In germline, CDR1 is SNHLY, CDR2 FYNNEI. With V trimmed by 8 bases and J by 5 bases, 9 bases remained unmatched. The CDR3 DNA reads TGTGCCAGCCCCCCGGGACTAGCGGGAGGGCCGAACAATGAGCAGTTCTTC. This translates into CASPPGLAGGPNNEQFF.

V usage is TRBV15 and J usage is TRBJ2-7; D remains ambiguous. The CDR3 has 17 residues. The V end was cut by 0 bases, the J end by 0 bases, with 15 bases between. CDR1 and CDR2 from the germline V gene are LNHNV and YYDKDF (reference sequence). The CDR3 region is CATSRDSPLRSSYEQYF. CDR3 in DNA: TGTGCCACCAGCAGAGATTCCCCCCTGCGGAGCTCCTACGAGCAGTACTTC.

This chain uses TRBV4-1 with TRBJ2-7, with 8 bases identical to TRBD2. Germline V gene data show CDR1 as MGHRA and CDR2 as YSYEKL. V dropped 1 base and J dropped 0; count of bases not matched to a gene: 11. The CDR3 has 18 residues. This CDR3 is CASSQVFRREALSYEQYF. CDR3 nucleotides: TGCGCCAGCAGCCAAGTGTTTCGGCGGGAGGCCCTCTCCTACGAGCAGTACTTC.